This T cell receptor beta chain originates from a study of T cells in Graves' hyperthyroidism and ophthalmopathy. The source material, RNA transcripts, was used to amplify TCR beta CDR3 regions. The TCR CDR3 was amplified in a first-round RT-PCR using the HTBI primer set. TCRdb re-derived calls from the multiplex PCR reads in MiXCR, one entry per CDR3 protein. The sample records about 200,000 distinct CDR3 sequences, 17% being singletons. This clonotype occurred many times. Its antigen remains unidentified. Diagnosis of hyperthyroidism was new in patients aged 18 to 65, and its duration was under 2 months. Exclusions: uncontrolled infection, other autoimmune disease, pregnancy, lactation. The CDR3 totals 15 residues. CDR1 SGHNT and CDR2 YENEEA come from the germline V gene. Losses at the gene ends were 3 bases for V and 6 bases for J; bases not matched to a gene: 11. Broader study findings: Ophthalmopathy, which appeared later, was predicted by the model a median about 5.9 months before onset. Most thyroid-expanded clonotypes above 0.001 were also found in blood.

This sequence was found in a woman aged 45-60 years with Graves' hyperthyroidism. This rearrangement joins TRBV11-3 to TRBJ2-7; 7 bases match TRBD1. Sequencing input: blood. In DNA, the CDR3 is TGTGCCAGCAGCTTTTCAGGGGGAAGCAGTAGCGAGCAGTACTTC. Translation gives CASSFSGGSSSEQYF.